This T cell receptor (beta chain) was sequenced during a study of cytomegalovirus exposure and HLA in healthy donors. The germline CDR1 and CDR2 sequences are SGHTA and FQGNSA. The CDR3 covers 15 residues. V was cut by 2 bases and J by 8 bases, with 16 bases left in between. For this clone: Its specificity is unknown.

The PCR used 60 Vbeta and 13 Jbeta primers. Sequencing was performed with immunoSEQ multiplex PCR; in TCRdb, only in-frame clones are kept and a portion is missing. The sample includes fewer than 250,000 clones, around 78% of them seen just once. Overall study results and limits: It was fewer than 200 TCR beta chains that were listed as cytomegalovirus-associated. There were some V segments, including TRBV6-2 and TRBV6-3, excluded as indistinguishable.

The sequence came from a woman aged 25 to 39 in good health and CMV-seropositive. The chain couples TRBV7-2 to TRBJ2-1; perhaps TRBD2 as D (6 bases). Material: PBMCs. DNA of the CDR3: TGTGCCAGCAGCTTAAGCCGAAGCGGAGGGTATGAGCAGTTCTTC. Translation: CASSLSRSGGYEQFF. The full variable domain, with the rest looked up from reference TRBV7-2 and TRBJ2-1, is GAGVSQSPSNKVTEKGKDVELRCDPISGHTALYWYRQSLGQGLEFLIYFQGNSAPDKSGLPSDRFSAERTGGSVSTLTIQRTQQEDSAVYLCASSLSRSGGYEQFFGPGTRLTVL.